This T cell receptor (beta chain) was observed in a study of vaccination effects on CD4 cells after COVID-19. Assay used: immunoSEQ multiplex PCR; TCRdb lists only in-frame clones, some missing. Counted here are tens of thousands of clones, about 77% occurring once; the ten biggest clones make up approximately 5%. Expansion of antigen-specific CD4+ T cells with viral peptide pools was carried out by the ViraFEST assay before sequencing. CD4+ T cell isolation took place after approximately 11 days of culture. Sometime from March through December 2020, the person acquired a SARS-CoV-2 infection that PCR confirmed. The CDR3 is made up of 13 amino acids. CDR1 is SGHTA, CDR2 FQGNSA, per germline. V lost 2 bases, J lost 4 bases, and 8 bases lay in between. A word on this clone: Its antigen is as yet unknown.

The sequences come from CD4+ T cells from PBMCs cultured with HIV peptides, collected before COVID-19 vaccination. As for subset: HIV-1 Nef peptide pool negative control/reference culture. The clonotype was recovered from a human donor who had a prior SARS-CoV-2 infection. The chain couples TRBV7-2 to TRBJ1-1, with D hard to call. In nucleotides, the CDR3 is TGTGCCAGCAGCTTAAGGATGGCCACTGAAGCTTTCTTT. This codes for CASSLRMATEAFF.